The 13 T cell receptor beta chains reported below all come from one sample, sequenced in a study of shared clonotypes between healthy human individuals. The data were produced by immunoSEQ multiplex PCR, yet TCRdb's version contains in-frame clones alone and is incomplete. The table includes roughly 2.4 million clones, roughly 95% detected once. The specimen was naive CD4+ T cells sorted from blood. The subset here: CD45RA+ positively selected. Receptor source: a young man in good health.

The gene calls are TRBV5-1 and TRBJ1-1; D not resolved. V gave up 5 bases and J gave up 1 base, with 15 bases separating them. The CDR3 contains 15 residues. Germline CDR1 SGHRS, CDR2 YFSETQ. The CDR3 DNA follows: TGCGCCAGCAGTTTAATGACGAGTCAGAACACTGAAGCTTTCTTT. It codes for CASSLMTSQNTEAFF.

This sequence joins TRBV28 and TRBJ1-4; 11 nucleotides agree with TRBD1. Unmatched junction bases numbered 5, after V lost 6 bases and J lost 5 bases. Looked up from germline, CDR1 is MDHEN and CDR2 is SYDVKM. This CDR3 has 15 amino acids. CDR3 sequence (DNA): TGTGCCAGCAGCCTTGGGACAGGGGGGAATGAAAAACTGTTTTTT. Translating it yields CASSLGTGGNEKLFF. The full variable domain, in which reference TRBV28 and TRBJ1-4 provide the parts outside the CDR3, is DVKVTQSSRYLVKRTGEKVFLECVQDMDHENMFWYRQDPGLGLRLIYFSYDVKMKEKGDIPEGYSVSREKKERFSLILESASTNQTSMYLCASSLGTGGNEKLFFGSGTQLSVL.

The chain combines TRBV10-3 with TRBJ2-1; D perhaps matches TRBD2 (6 bases). Germline-derived CDR1 and CDR2 are ENHRY and SYGVKD. With 2 bases removed from V and 8 bases from J, the gap between germline ends came to 19 bases. The CDR3 covers 16 residues. The CDR3 is CAISEVGAGLWDEQFF. In nucleotides, the CDR3 is TGTGCCATCAGTGAGGTGGGCGCGGGACTTTGGGATGAGCAGTTCTTC.

CDR3 amino acids: CASSGGTAGNTIYF. In DNA, the CDR3 is TGCGCCAGCAGCGGTGGGACAGCGGGAAACACCATATATTTT. The chain has TRBV5-1 and TRBJ1-3, with 7 bases lining up with TRBD1. In germline, CDR1 is SGHRS, CDR2 YFSETQ. V was clipped by 4 bases and J by 4 bases; unmatched bases: 5. The CDR3 covers 14 residues.

This chain uses TRBV6-1 with TRBJ1-2; D might be TRBD1 (5 bases). Trimming stripped 7 bases from V and 3 bases from J, with 15 bases between. CDR1 and CDR2 from the germline V gene are MNHNS and SASEGT. The CDR3 totals 14 residues. This CDR3 reads CASTLSQGDYGYTF. The DNA of the CDR3 is TGTGCCAGCACCCTCTCGCAGGGAGACTATGGCTACACCTTC.

V gene TRBV6-6 combines with J gene TRBJ1-5, with TRBD1 as a possible D gene (6 bases). This CDR3 has 15 amino acids. V was cut by 7 bases and J by 2 bases, with 15 bases left in between. Germline CDR1 MNHNY, CDR2 SVGAGI (reference sequence). CDR3 residues: CASIRTVNGNQPQHF. In DNA form, the CDR3 reads TGTGCCAGCATCCGGACAGTCAATGGCAATCAGCCCCAGCATTTT.

The chain is built from TRBV29-1 and TRBJ2-5; D perhaps matches TRBD2 (7 bases). V was cut by 4 bases and J by 7 bases, with 19 bases left in between. The CDR3 extends over 14 amino acids. Per the germline V gene, CDR1 is SQVTM and CDR2 is ANQGSEA. The CDR3 DNA reads as TGCAGCGTTGTTGGGAGCGAAGGGGGGGCGACCCAGTACTTC. Translating it yields CSVVGSEGGATQYF.

The CDR3 nucleotides are TGTGCCAGCAGTGAGGGGCGTGAGCAGTTCTTC. It codes for CASSEGREQFF. This chain uses TRBV6-1 with TRBJ2-1, with TRBD1 as a possible D gene (5 bases). Trimming stripped 3 bases from V and 9 bases from J, with 6 bases between. The CDR3 consists of 11 residues. Per germline, CDR1 MNHNS and CDR2 SASEGT.

This sequence joins TRBV6-1 and TRBJ2-5; D remains ambiguous. From germline, CDR1 is MNHNS and CDR2 SASEGT. The length of the CDR3 is 13 residues. The CDR3 region is CATARSYQETQYF. CDR3 DNA sequence: TGTGCTACAGCAAGGAGCTATCAAGAGACCCAGTACTTC.

The gene calls are TRBV5-4 and TRBJ2-1, with a weak D call TRBD2 (6 bases). V dropped 4 bases and J dropped 6 bases, with 11 bases sitting between them. The CDR3 is 13 amino acids. CDR1 SGHNT and CDR2 YYREEE come from the germline V gene (reference sequence). CDR3 bases: TGTGCCAGCAGCCTGTTGGGGGGCAATGAGCAGTTCTTC. The encoded protein is CASSLLGGNEQFF.

J is TRBJ2-7 and V is TRBV9; 8 bases are a match to TRBD1. The CDR3 length is 14 residues. Germline V gene sequence: CDR1 SGDLS, CDR2 YYNGEE. The junction had 10 bases not matched to a gene; V was cut back by 4 bases and J by 7 bases. The CDR3 region has the DNA TGTGCCAGCAGCTCGCACACAGGGGGGTGGGAGCAGTACTTC. It translates to CASSSHTGGWEQYF. The full variable domain, rest sourced from reference TRBV9 and TRBJ2-7, is DSGVTQTPKHLITATGQRVTLRCSPRSGDLSVYWYQQSLDQGLQFLIQYYNGEERAKGNILERFSAQQFPDLHSELNLSSLELGDSALYFCASSSHTGGWEQYFGPGTRLTVT.

The rearrangement uses TRBV20-1 and TRBJ1-2; D call uncertain. Trimming removed 4 bases at V and 9 bases at J, with 12 bases between. CDR3 size: 11 residues. Per the germline V gene, CDR1 is DFQATT and CDR2 is SNEGSKA (reference sequence). The CDR3 sequence is CSATAGGSYTF. CDR3 coding DNA: TGCAGTGCTACAGCTGGCGGGAGCTACACCTTC.

The rearrangement joins TRBV18 to TRBJ1-6; possible D gene TRBD1, 5 bases. CDR1 is KGHSH, CDR2 LQKENI, per germline. The CDR3 length is 14 residues. Trimming shortened V by 3 bases and J by 5 bases, and 8 bases separated the two germline ends. The CDR3 protein is CASSPSQDNSPLHF. As DNA, the CDR3 is TGTGCCAGCTCACCTTCACAGGATAATTCACCCCTCCACTTT.